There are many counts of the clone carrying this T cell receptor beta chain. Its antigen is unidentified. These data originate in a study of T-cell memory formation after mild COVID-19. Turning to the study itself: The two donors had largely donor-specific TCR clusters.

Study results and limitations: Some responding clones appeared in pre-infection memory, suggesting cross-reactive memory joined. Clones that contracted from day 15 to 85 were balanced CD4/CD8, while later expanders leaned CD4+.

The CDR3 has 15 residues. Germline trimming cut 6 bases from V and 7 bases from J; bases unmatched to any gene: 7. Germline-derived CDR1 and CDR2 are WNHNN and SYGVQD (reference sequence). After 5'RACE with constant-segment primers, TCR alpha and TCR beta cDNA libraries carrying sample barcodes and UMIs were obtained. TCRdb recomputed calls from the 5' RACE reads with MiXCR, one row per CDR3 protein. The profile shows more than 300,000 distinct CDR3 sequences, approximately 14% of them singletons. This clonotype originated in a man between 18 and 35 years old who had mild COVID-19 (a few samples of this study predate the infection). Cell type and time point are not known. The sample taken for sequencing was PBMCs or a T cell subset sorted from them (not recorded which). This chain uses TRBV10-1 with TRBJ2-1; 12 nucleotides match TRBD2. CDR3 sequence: CASSRLAGEQNEQFF. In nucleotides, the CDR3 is TGCGCCAGCAGCCGACTAGCGGGGGAGCAAAATGAGCAGTTCTTC.